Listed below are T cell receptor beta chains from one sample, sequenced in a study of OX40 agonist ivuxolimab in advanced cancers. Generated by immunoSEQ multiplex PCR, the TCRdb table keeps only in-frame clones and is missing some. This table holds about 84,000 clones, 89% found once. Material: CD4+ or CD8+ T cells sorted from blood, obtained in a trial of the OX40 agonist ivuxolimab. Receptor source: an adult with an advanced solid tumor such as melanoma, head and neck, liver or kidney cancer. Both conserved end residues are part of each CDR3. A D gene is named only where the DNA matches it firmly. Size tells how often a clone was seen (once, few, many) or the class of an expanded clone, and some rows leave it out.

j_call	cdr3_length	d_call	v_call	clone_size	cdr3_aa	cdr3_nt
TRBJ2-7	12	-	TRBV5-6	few	CASSLVQGQQYF	TGTGCCAGCAGCTTGGTGCAGGGCCAGCAGTACTTC
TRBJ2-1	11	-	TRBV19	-	CASSLYNEQFF	TGTGCCAGTAGTTTATACAATGAGCAGTTCTTC
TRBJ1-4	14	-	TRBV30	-	CAWSVQGISEKLFF	TGTGCCTGGAGTGTTCAGGGAATTAGTGAAAAACTGTTTTTT
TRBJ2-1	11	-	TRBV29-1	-	CSVVRDNEQFF	TGCAGCGTCGTTAGGGACAATGAGCAGTTCTTC
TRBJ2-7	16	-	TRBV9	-	CASNPNRGGPPFCSYF	TGTGCCAGCAACCCGAATCGCGGGGGCCCCCCCTTCTGCTCGTACTTC
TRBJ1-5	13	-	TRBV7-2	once	CASNSGGYQPQHF	TGTGCCAGCAACTCGGGGGGCTATCAGCCCCAGCATTTT
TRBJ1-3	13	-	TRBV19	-	CASSTRAGNTIYF	TGTGCCAGTAGTACGCGCGCTGGAAACACCATATATTTT
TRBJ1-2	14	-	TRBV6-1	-	CASSEAGGFYGYTF	TGTGCCAGCAGTGAAGCCGGGGGATTCTATGGCTACACCTTC
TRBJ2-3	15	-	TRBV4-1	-	CASSLPRGSTDTQYF	TGCGCCAGCAGTCTCCCCCGGGGGAGCACAGATACGCAGTATTTT
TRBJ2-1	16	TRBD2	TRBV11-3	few	CASSSGLAGGTNEQFF	TGTGCCAGCAGCTCTGGACTAGCGGGAGGGACAAATGAGCAGTTCTTC
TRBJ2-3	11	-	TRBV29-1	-	CSVASTDTQYF	TGCAGCGTTGCCAGCACAGATACGCAGTATTTT
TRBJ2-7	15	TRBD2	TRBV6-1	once	CASSDGPAGASEQYF	TGTGCCAGCAGTGACGGGCCAGCGGGAGCATCCGAGCAGTACTTC
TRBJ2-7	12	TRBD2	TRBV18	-	CASSTSSGSQYF	TGTGCCAGCTCGACTTCTAGCGGGAGCCAGTACTTC
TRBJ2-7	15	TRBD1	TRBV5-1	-	CASSRQGGSSYEQYF	TGCGCCAGCAGCCGACAGGGGGGAAGCTCCTACGAGCAGTACTTC
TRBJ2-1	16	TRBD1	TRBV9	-	CASSVQGARSYNEQFF	TGTGCCAGCAGCGTCCAGGGGGCGAGGTCCTACAATGAGCAGTTCTTC
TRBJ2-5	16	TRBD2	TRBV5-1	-	CASSSLAGGHQETQYF	TGCGCCAGCAGCTCACTAGCGGGGGGGCACCAAGAGACCCAGTACTTC
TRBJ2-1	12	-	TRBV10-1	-	CASSGERGGQFF	TGCGCCAGCAGTGGGGAACGGGGAGGGCAGTTCTTC
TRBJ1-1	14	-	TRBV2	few	CASTARELNTEAFF	TGTGCCAGCACCGCTCGGGAGCTGAACACTGAAGCTTTCTTT
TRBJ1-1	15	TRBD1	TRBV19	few	CASSMGQGAGTEAFF	TGTGCCAGTAGTATGGGACAGGGGGCTGGCACTGAAGCTTTCTTT
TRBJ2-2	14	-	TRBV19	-	CASRNFGRDGELFF	TGTGCCAGTAGAAATTTTGGACGGGACGGGGAGCTGTTTTTT
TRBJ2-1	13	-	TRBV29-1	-	CSAGHSSYNEQFF	TGCAGCGCGGGACACAGCTCCTACAATGAGCAGTTCTTC
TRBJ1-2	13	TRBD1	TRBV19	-	CASHSEDRNGYTF	TGTGCCAGTCACAGCGAGGACAGGAATGGCTACACCTTC
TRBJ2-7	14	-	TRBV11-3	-	CASSLDPASYEQYF	TGTGCCAGCAGCTTAGACCCGGCGAGCTACGAGCAGTACTTC
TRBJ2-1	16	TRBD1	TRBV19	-	CASSNPRDRDGNEQFF	TGTGCCAGTAGCAACCCCCGGGACAGGGATGGTAATGAGCAGTTCTTC
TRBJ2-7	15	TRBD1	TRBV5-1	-	CASSGGGRTGDEQYF	TGCGCCAGCAGCGGGGGCGGTCGGACAGGGGACGAGCAGTACTTC
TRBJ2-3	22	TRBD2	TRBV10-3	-	CAISESIFSGLAGGLHTDTQYF	TGTGCCATCAGTGAGTCGATTTTTAGCGGACTAGCGGGGGGCTTACACACAGATACGCAGTATTTT
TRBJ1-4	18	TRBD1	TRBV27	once	CASSFSYAPGGGDEKLFF	TGTGCCAGCAGTTTCTCCTACGCCCCAGGGGGCGGCGATGAAAAACTGTTTTTT
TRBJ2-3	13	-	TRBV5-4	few	CASSLPSTDTQYF	TGTGCCAGCAGCTTGCCCAGCACAGATACGCAGTATTTT
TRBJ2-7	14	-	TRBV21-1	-	CASSKVPPQYEQYF	TGTGCCAGCAGCAAAGTCCCTCCACAGTACGAGCAGTACTTC
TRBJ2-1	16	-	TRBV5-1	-	CASSLGRGSSYNEQFF	TGCGCCAGCAGCTTGGGGAGGGGAAGCTCCTACAATGAGCAGTTCTTC
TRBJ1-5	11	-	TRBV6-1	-	CASSGPQPQHF	TGTGCCAGCTCGGGGCCTCAGCCCCAGCATTTT
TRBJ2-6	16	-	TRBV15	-	CATSRPSLSGANVLTF	TGTGCCACCAGCAGACCCTCCCTCTCTGGGGCCAACGTCCTGACTTTC
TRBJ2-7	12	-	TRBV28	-	CASRNRAYEQYF	TGTGCCAGCAGAAACAGGGCCTACGAGCAGTACTTC
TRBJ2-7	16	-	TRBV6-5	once	CASSYYGAADTYEQYF	TGTGCCAGCAGTTACTACGGAGCAGCCGACACCTACGAGCAGTACTTC
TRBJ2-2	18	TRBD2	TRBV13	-	CASSLRGWASGRSGELFF	TGTGCCAGCAGCTTAAGGGGGTGGGCTAGCGGGAGGTCAGGGGAGCTGTTTTTT
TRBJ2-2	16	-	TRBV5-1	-	CASSPIRQDSSGELFF	TGCGCCAGCAGCCCTATCCGACAGGATTCCTCCGGGGAGCTGTTTTTT
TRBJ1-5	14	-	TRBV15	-	CATSRGGKNQPQHF	TGTGCCACCAGCAGAGGAGGGAAGAATCAGCCCCAGCATTTT
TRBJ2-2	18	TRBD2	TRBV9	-	CASSRGLAGGLNTGELFF	TGTGCCAGCAGTAGGGGACTAGCGGGAGGCCTGAACACCGGGGAGCTGTTTTTT
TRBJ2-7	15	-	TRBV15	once	CATSPGLSYSYEQYF	TGTGCCACCAGCCCCGGACTGTCCTACTCCTACGAGCAGTACTTC
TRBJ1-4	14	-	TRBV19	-	CASSNQGRDEKLFF	TGTGCCAGTAGCAATCAGGGACGCGATGAAAAACTGTTTTTT
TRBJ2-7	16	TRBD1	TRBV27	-	CASSWTGPAYSYEQYF	TGTGCCAGCAGCTGGACAGGGCCCGCTTACTCCTACGAGCAGTACTTC
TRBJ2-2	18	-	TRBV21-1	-	CASSRSRPGAGDTGELFF	TGTGCCAGCAGCAGAAGCCGGCCGGGGGCGGGAGATACCGGGGAGCTGTTTTTT
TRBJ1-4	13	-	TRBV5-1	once	CASKVGTNEKLFF	TGCGCCAGCAAGGTGGGCACTAATGAAAAACTGTTTTTT
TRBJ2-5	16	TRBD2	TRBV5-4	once	CASSLVSGLGKETQYF	TGTGCCAGCAGCTTGGTTTCGGGACTAGGGAAAGAGACCCAGTACTTC
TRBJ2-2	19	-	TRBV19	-	CASSIRPHSGGSAAGELFF	TGTGCCAGTAGTATACGGCCCCACTCTGGGGGGAGCGCCGCCGGGGAGCTGTTTTTT
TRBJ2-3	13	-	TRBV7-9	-	CASSSQGTDTQYF	TGTGCCAGCAGCTCACAGGGCACAGATACGCAGTATTTT